This record covers a single T cell receptor (beta chain). Sequencing used immunoSEQ multiplex PCR; TCRdb keeps in-frame clones, though not all of them. The sample shows approximately 300,000 clones, 90% of them seen only once. The sample comes from a study of blood T cell repertoires in COVID-19. This CDR3 has 14 amino acids. In germline, CDR1 is SGDLS, CDR2 YYNGEE. J gave up 1 base and V 2 bases, and 2 bases lay outside the gene matches. Sequenced: PBMCs or T cells enriched from blood (not recorded which). The clonotype comes from a woman aged 25-40 years who had been exposed to COVID-19. V and J are TRBV9 and TRBJ1-1, with 7 bases fitting TRBD1. CDR3 in DNA: TGTGCCAGCAGCGTCCGACAGGGGAACACTGAAGCTTTCTTT. Its translation is CASSVRQGNTEAFF.